These 30 T cell receptor beta chains originate from one sample sequenced in a study of blood T cell repertoires in COVID-19. Sequencing was performed with immunoSEQ multiplex PCR; in TCRdb, only in-frame clones are kept and a portion is missing. The sample consists of under 200,000 clones, roughly 88% of them appearing once. The sequenced sample consisted of peripheral blood. The receptor set was obtained from a man younger than 35 with acute or convalescent COVID-19.

This chain connects TRBV1 to TRBJ2-3; the D call of TRBD2 is as the table states it, not checked on the DNA. TRBV1 is a known pseudogene. CDR3 length: 17 amino acids. CDR3: CTSSQEGRGAGTDTQYF. The CDR3 DNA follows: TGCACCAGCAGCCAAGAGGGGAGAGGAGCGGGCACAGATACGCAGTATTTT.

On this clone: The same CDR3 can be traced to other DNA sequences in this sample. The V call is TRBV5-1, the J call TRBJ1-1; possibly TRBD1 for D (5 bases). Deletions cut 2 bases from V and 1 base from J, with 6 bases between. Germline CDR1 SGHRS, CDR2 YFSETQ. This CDR3 is built from 13 residues. The CDR3: CASSFQGNTEAFF. CDR3 DNA: TGCGCCAGCAGCTTTCAGGGGAACACTGAAGCTTTCTTT.

V is TRBV3-1 (or the pseudogene TRBV3-2) and J is TRBJ1-4; D ambiguous. The V and J ends lost 1 base and 7 bases respectively, with 7 bases between them. Germline assignment: CDR1 LGHDT and CDR2 YNNKEL (reference sequence). The CDR3 consists of 13 residues. The CDR3 here is CASSQARGEKLFF. The CDR3 nucleotides are TGTGCCAGCAGCCAAGCCCGGGGTGAAAAACTGTTTTTT.

V usage is TRBV3-1 (or the pseudogene TRBV3-2) and J usage is TRBJ1-5; D uncertain. The germline V gene encodes CDR1 LGHDT and CDR2 YNNKEL (reference sequence). Trimming removed 1 base from V and 4 bases from J, with 11 bases in between. The CDR3 contains 15 residues. As DNA, the CDR3 is TGTGCCAGCAGCCAAGTGGCCGGGGATAATCAGCCCCAGCATTTT. It codes for CASSQVAGDNQPQHF.

This chain links TRBV5-6 with TRBJ2-7; 11 nucleotides align to TRBD1. In germline, CDR1 is SGHDT, CDR2 YYEEEE. The CDR3 covers 15 residues. Trimming took 4 bases from V and 6 from J; bases not matched to a gene: 9. The CDR3 spells CASSQPGTGGGEQYF. In DNA, the CDR3 is TGTGCCAGCAGCCAACCCGGGACAGGGGGAGGCGAGCAGTACTTC. The full variable domain, rest sourced from reference TRBV5-6 and TRBJ2-7, is DAGVTQSPTHLIKTRGQQVTLRCSPKSGHDTVSWYQQALGQGPQFIFQYYEEEERQRGNFPDRFSGHQFPNYSSELNVNALLLGDSALYLCASSQPGTGGGEQYFGPGTRLTVT.

The table lists this clone with a count of one. The chain carries TRBV4-1 and TRBJ1-1; D is undetermined. Germline CDR1 MGHRA, CDR2 YSYEKL. V was clipped by 4 bases and J by 1 base, with 10 bases between them. The CDR3 spans 14 residues. In DNA, the CDR3 is TGCGCCAGCAGCCTAAGCCCCCCGAACACTGAAGCTTTCTTT. It is translated as CASSLSPPNTEAFF.

The chain uses TRBV6-5 and TRBJ1-2; tentative D call: TRBD1 (5 bases). V shed 11 bases and J shed 7 bases, with 26 bases lying between them. The CDR3 loop spans 15 amino acids. CDR1 and CDR2 (germline): MNHEY, SVGAGI. In nucleotides, the CDR3 is TGTGCCGGACGGGGGGAGGGATGGGGTGCGAGTGGCTACACCTTC. As protein: CAGRGEGWGASGYTF.

V gene TRBV7-2 combines with J gene TRBJ1-5; 9 bases are a match to TRBD1. Germline V gene data show CDR1 as SGHTA and CDR2 as FQGNSA. The CDR3 totals 13 residues. Germline trimming cut 1 base from V and 12 bases from J; bases unmatched to any gene: 4. The DNA of the CDR3 is TGTGCCAGCAGCTTAGTCCGGACAGGGGACCAGCATTTT. This gives the protein CASSLVRTGDQHF.

The gene calls are TRBV7-9 and TRBJ2-2; TRBD2 matches at 7 bases. V lost 1 base to trimming and J lost 5 bases; unmatched junction nucleotides: 4. In germline, CDR1 is SEHNR, CDR2 FQNEAQ (reference sequence). The CDR3 extends over 15 amino acids. The CDR3 DNA reads as TGTGCCAGCAGCTTAGGGGCTAGCGGAACCGGGGAGCTGTTTTTT. Encoded protein: CASSLGASGTGELFF.

This CDR3 reads CASRADRGGEKLFF. The CDR3 bases are TGTGCCAGCAGAGCCGACAGGGGAGGTGAAAAACTGTTTTTT. The J gene is TRBJ1-4, the V gene TRBV2, with 8 bases that match TRBD1. The trim removed 6 bases at V and 7 bases at J, leaving 7 bases unmatched. The CDR3 extends over 14 amino acids. The V gene's germline CDR1 is SNHLY and CDR2 FYNNEI.

This chain links TRBV5-4 with TRBJ1-1, with 8 bases fitting TRBD1. The V segment lost 0 bases and the J segment 4 bases; nucleotides outside the gene matches: 5. Germline CDR1 reads SGHNT; CDR2 reads YYREEE (reference sequence). The CDR3 is made up of 15 amino acids. The CDR3 is CASSLGLTGGTEAFF. CDR3 DNA: TGTGCCAGCAGCTTGGGTTTAACAGGGGGCACTGAAGCTTTCTTT.

This chain joins TRBV4-1 and TRBJ2-1; 7 nucleotides match TRBD2. Trimming cost V 2 bases and J 8 bases; bases outside gene matches: 12. There are 16 residues in the CDR3. Germline assignment: CDR1 MGHRA and CDR2 YSYEKL. The CDR3 sequence is CASSQNGLAAMDEQFF. The DNA for the CDR3 is TGCGCCAGCAGCCAAAACGGCCTAGCGGCGATGGATGAGCAGTTCTTC.

The J gene is TRBJ1-5, the V gene TRBV7-9; possible D gene TRBD1, 5 bases. CDR3 length: 14 residues. Germline assignment: CDR1 SEHNR and CDR2 FQNEAQ (reference sequence). V shed 3 bases and J shed 7 bases, with 13 bases lying between them. Here the CDR3 DNA reads TGTGCCAGCAGCTTTGACAGTGTTAACCAGCCCCAGCATTTT. This gives the protein CASSFDSVNQPQHF.

The V gene is TRBV18, the J gene TRBJ1-6, with TRBD1 as a possible D gene (6 bases). Deletions cut 1 base from V and 8 bases from J, with 12 bases between. Germline V gene data show CDR1 as KGHSH and CDR2 as LQKENI. The CDR3 has 15 amino acids. CDR3 loop: CASSPQDSWDSPLHF. As DNA, the CDR3 is TGTGCCAGCTCACCACAGGACAGCTGGGATTCACCCCTCCACTTT.

The chain uses TRBV30 and TRBJ2-7; tentative D call: TRBD2 (6 bases). Trimming shortened V by 4 bases and J by 7 bases, and 17 bases separated the two germline ends. CDR1 and CDR2 from the germline V gene are GTSNPN and SVGIG (reference sequence). This CDR3 contains 13 residues. The CDR3 sequence is CAWTPGGTWEQYF. CDR3 coding DNA: TGTGCCTGGACGCCGGGCGGGACGTGGGAGCAGTACTTC.

This clone was recorded once. The V and J genes are TRBV18 and TRBJ2-2; 9 bases are shared with TRBD1. The CDR3 covers 17 residues. CDR1 KGHSH and CDR2 LQKENI come from the germline V gene. Trimming cost V 6 bases and J 5 bases; bases outside gene matches: 13. As DNA, the CDR3 is TGTGCCAGCTCCCCAGCCCCGGGACAGGGTACGACCGGGGAGCTGTTTTTT. Translating it yields CASSPAPGQGTTGELFF.

The table lists this clone with a count of one. The rearrangement uses TRBV18 and TRBJ2-5; 14 nucleotides line up with TRBD2. The CDR3 loop spans 17 amino acids. After removal of 6 bases from V and 1 base from J, the junction contained 7 bases not matched to a gene. Germline V lookup: CDR1 KGHSH, CDR2 LQKENI. CDR3 in DNA: TGTGCCAGCTCTCCCGGACTAGCGGGAGGCTCCCAAGAGACCCAGTACTTC. It translates to CASSPGLAGGSQETQYF.

The chain couples TRBV2 to TRBJ2-2; 11 bases fit TRBD1. CDR1 is SNHLY and CDR2 is FYNNEI in the germline V gene. The CDR3 extends over 16 amino acids. V gave up 6 bases and J gave up 7 bases; unmatched junction bases: 10. The CDR3 nucleotides are TGTGCCAGCAGGGACAGGGGGCCCATTTATAGCGGGGAGCTGTTTTTT. Encoded protein: CASRDRGPIYSGELFF.

The chain uses TRBV5-1 and TRBJ2-2; perhaps TRBD1 as D (10 bases). This CDR3 is 19 amino acids long. V lost 1 base, J lost 8 bases, and 27 bases lay in between. The germline gives CDR1 SGHRS, CDR2 YFSETQ. The CDR3 spells CASSLNLLASGTGDGELFF. The CDR3 bases are TGCGCCAGCAGCTTGAATCTCCTAGCTAGCGGGACAGGGGATGGGGAGCTGTTTTTT. The full variable domain, its missing parts supplied by reference TRBV5-1 and TRBJ2-2, is KAGVTQTPRYLIKTRGQQVTLSCSPISGHRSVSWYQQTPGQGLQFLFEYFSETQRNKGNFPGRFSGRQFSNSRSEMNVSTLELGDSALYLCASSLNLLASGTGDGELFFGEGSRLTVL.

The chain couples TRBV6-5 to TRBJ2-1; 9 nucleotides align to TRBD2. CDR3 length equals 15 residues. Germline CDR1 is MNHEY and CDR2 is SVGAGI. The V and J ends lost 10 bases and 12 bases, in that order; junction bases with no gene match: 19. Written as DNA, the CDR3 is TGTGCCACCGCCCGGACTAGCGAGACCTCGAGCGGGCAGTTCTTC. Its protein is CATARTSETSSGQFF.

The rearrangement joins TRBV5-4 to TRBJ2-1, with 7 nucleotides matching TRBD2. Losses at the gene ends were 3 bases for V and 2 bases for J; bases not matched to a gene: 5. Germline CDR1 SGHNT, CDR2 YYREEE (reference sequence). The CDR3 sequence is 15 residues long. The chain's CDR3 is CASSSPRGAYNEQFF. The CDR3 coding sequence is TGTGCCAGCAGCTCCCCCCGGGGGGCCTACAATGAGCAGTTCTTC.

The chain uses TRBV25-1 and TRBJ1-1, with D possibly being TRBD1 (5 bases). V lost 4 bases to trimming and J lost 9 bases, with 18 bases between them. Germline V gene sequence: CDR1 MGHDK, CDR2 SYGVNS. The CDR3 has 14 amino acids. The CDR3 DNA follows: TGTGCCAGCAGTGCCCCCGGGGGTCAATACAAAGCTTTCTTT. The encoded protein is CASSAPGGQYKAFF.

This clone came up a few times. The chain joins TRBV30 to TRBJ2-7, with D perhaps TRBD1 (8 bases). The CDR3 is 12 residues long. With 2 bases removed from V and 7 bases from J, the gap between germline ends came to 12 bases. CDR1 GTSNPN and CDR2 SVGIG come from the germline V gene (reference sequence). The CDR3 protein is CAWSPQGGEQYF. The CDR3, as DNA: TGTGCCTGGAGTCCACAGGGGGGGGAGCAGTACTTC.

CDR3 DNA sequence: TGTGCCAGCAGCACCAGCCCCGTAGGGACAGGCGCCATCCCCTATGGCTACACCTTC. Translation gives CASSTSPVGTGAIPYGYTF. This chain joins TRBV7-9 and TRBJ1-2; 8 bases are shared with TRBD1. The V segment lost 5 bases and the J segment 4 bases; nucleotides outside the gene matches: 21. This CDR3 contains 19 residues. The germline V gene encodes CDR1 SEHNR and CDR2 FQNEAQ (reference sequence).

This clone was seen a single time. This chain joins TRBV30 and TRBJ1-2; D might be TRBD1 (6 bases). The CDR3 runs 14 residues. CDR1 GTSNPN and CDR2 SVGIG come from the germline V gene (reference sequence). The germline V and J ends were trimmed by 4 bases and 4 bases, with 16 bases remaining between them. The DNA for the CDR3 is TGTGCCTGGAAAGTCCCAGGGGCGTTCTATGGCTACACCTTC. Protein: CAWKVPGAFYGYTF.

This clone has only a few counts. The chain is built from TRBV5-1 and TRBJ2-7; D is possibly TRBD2 (5 bases). This CDR3 is 14 amino acids long. Germline-derived CDR1 and CDR2 are SGHRS and YFSETQ. V lost 6 bases to trimming and J lost 0 bases, with 13 bases between them. The CDR3, as DNA: TGCGCCAGCAAGAGCGGCTTAAGCTCCTACGAGCAGTACTTC. As protein: CASKSGLSSYEQYF.

This sequence joins TRBV28 and TRBJ1-1, with TRBD1 matching 9 bases. V trimming: 6 bases; J trimming: 7 bases; junction bases outside the gene matches: 3. Germline V lookup: CDR1 MDHEN, CDR2 SYDVKM. The CDR3 extends over 12 amino acids. CDR3 nucleotides: TGTGCCAGCAGCCCGGACAGGGGTGAAGCTTTCTTT. Translation gives CASSPDRGEAFF.

J is TRBJ1-1 and V is TRBV18; perhaps TRBD1 as D (6 bases). V lost 2 bases to trimming and J lost 10 bases, with 17 bases between them. The CDR3 spans 14 residues. CDR1 and CDR2 from the germline V gene are KGHSH and LQKENI. The CDR3: CASSPGQGRAGAFF. The CDR3 DNA is TGTGCCAGCTCACCAGGGCAGGGGAGGGCCGGAGCTTTCTTT. The variable domain in full, with the rest retrieved from reference TRBV18 and TRBJ1-1, is NAGVMQNPRHLVRRRGQEARLRCSPMKGHSHVYWYRQLPEEGLKFMVYLQKENIIDESGMPKERFSAEFPKEGPSILRIQQVVRGDSAAYFCASSPGQGRAGAFFGQGTRLTVV.

This chain joins TRBV12-3 or TRBV12-4 and TRBJ1-2; no firm D call. This CDR3 is built from 13 residues. Deletions cut 5 bases from V and 8 bases from J, with 15 bases between. CDR3: CASSPGVLLGYTF. CDR3 sequence (DNA): TGTGCCAGCAGTCCCGGGGTTCTATTGGGCTACACCTTC.

The chain links TRBV18 to TRBJ1-2; 7 nucleotides line up with TRBD1. With V trimmed by 6 bases and J by 4 bases, 11 bases remained unmatched. Germline V CDR1 and CDR2: KGHSH, LQKENI. The CDR3 has 15 residues. The CDR3 here is CASSPEGARGYGYTF. The CDR3 DNA is TGTGCCAGCTCCCCCGAGGGGGCGCGAGGCTATGGCTACACCTTC.